This entry features one T cell receptor (beta chain) sequence. Source study methods: Amplifying reference gene primers gave estimates of nucleated cell counts. Data came from immunoSEQ multiplex PCR; TCRdb stores just in-frame clones and leaves some out. V and J calls and clone size are given by that table; D and trimming were obtained from the DNA. The sample includes over 200,000 clones, around 89% of them seen just once. Grouping used clinical history reported by participants in a survey and questionnaire. Before being deemed recovered, Cohort 3 donors had two negative PCRs, clearance, or symptom resolution. This record belongs to a study of blood T cell repertoires in COVID-19. The wider study: The origin of the acute and convalescent COVID-19 samples was the United States, Italy and Spain.

The TCR was taken from a man in his forties who had recovered from COVID-19. The sequencing input was PBMCs or T cells enriched from blood (not recorded which).

CDR3 coding DNA: TGTGCCAGTAGTATTCTGGGGCTTAACTATGGCTACACCTTC. It specifies CASSILGLNYGYTF. This chain joins TRBV19 and TRBJ1-2; the D gene is possibly TRBD1 (5 bases). This CDR3 is built from 14 residues. The V gene lost 3 bases and the J gene lost 1 base, with 9 bases spanning the gap. Germline-derived CDR1 and CDR2 are LNHDA and SQIVND (reference sequence).